This T cell receptor beta chain was recovered during a study of post-analysis software for immune sequencing data. The wider study: The cohort encompassed relapsing-remitting, secondary progressive and progressive-relapsing multiple sclerosis disease courses. Broader study findings: TRBV5-6, TRBV5-1 and TRBV20-1 were among four or five TRBV segments more frequent in patients than controls.

This CDR3 region has 16 residues. Germline CDR1 MNHEY, CDR2 SVGAGI. After removal of 0 bases from V and 4 bases from J, the junction contained 7 bases not matched to a gene. Concerning this clonotype itself: Its antigen is currently unknown.

Unique molecular identifiers tagged the TCR beta cDNA libraries. Some 500,000 cDNA molecules were recovered from an input of 1 to 10 million T cells. TCRdb independently ran MiXCR on the PCR reads; one entry per CDR3 protein. The sample carries some 800,000 distinct CDR3 sequences, 46% recorded once. This rearrangement joins TRBV6-5 to TRBJ1-1; 8 bases fit TRBD1. Sequencing input: blood. The clonotype originates from a girl under 18 with multiple sclerosis. CDR3 DNA sequence: TGTGCCAGCAGTTACTCCGTGGACAGGGCAGCCACTGAAGCTTTCTTT. Translating it yields CASSYSVDRAATEAFF.